A selection of T cell receptor beta chains follows, all from one sample in a study of human T cells and chemical hapten exposure. TCRdb ran MiXCR on the RACE reads and lists one entry per CDR3 protein. Here the sample spans 74,000 or so distinct CDR3 sequences, approximately 10% being singletons. The input for sequencing was whole blood, taken in connection with sensitization to the hapten diphenylcyclopropenone (DPC). The receptor set was obtained from a woman aged 50 to 60 with alopecia areata. Some clones in this sample may be carry-over from other donors' samples. The CDR3 runs from the conserved cysteine through the conserved F or W. D genes are given only for firm matches. Some rows have no size entry. The others give once, few or many, or a class for an expanded clone.

clone_size	v_call	j_call	d_call	cdr3_aa	cdr3_nt
few	TRBV14	TRBJ2-1	.	CASSQDRPWSQFF	TGTGCCAGCAGCCAAGATCGACCTTGGTCACAGTTCTTC
few	TRBV21-1	TRBJ2-2	.	CASSLKTRDRPNTGELFF	TGTGCCAGCAGCTTAAAAACACGGGACAGGCCGAACACCGGGGAGCTGTTTTTT
many	TRBV20-1	TRBJ2-5	TRBD2	CSASGTTGLAGLISEETQYF	TGCAGTGCTTCCGGGACAACGGGACTAGCGGGACTCATCAGCGAAGAGACCCAGTACTTC
.	TRBV5-1	TRBJ2-7	.	CASSPLGAPSSYEQYF	TGCGCCAGCAGCCCCTTGGGGGCCCCCAGCTCCTACGAGCAGTACTTC
.	TRBV18	TRBJ2-3	.	CASSPFAGSSTDTQYF	TGTGCCAGCTCACCCTTCGCGGGCTCTAGCACAGATACGCAGTATTTT
few	TRBV29-1	TRBJ2-7	TRBD2	CSVGGSREREQYF	TGCAGCGTTGGAGGTTCGCGGGAGCGGGAGCAGTACTTC
many	TRBV20-1	TRBJ2-5	TRBD1	CSARDRQGAETQYF	TGCAGTGCTAGAGATCGGCAGGGGGCCGAGACCCAGTACTTC
.	TRBV5-5	TRBJ2-1	.	CASLARGSSYNEQFF	TGTGCCAGTCTGGCAAGGGGTAGCTCCTACAATGAGCAGTTCTTC
.	TRBV6-5	TRBJ2-1	TRBD2	CASRGWLAGNNEQFF	TGTGCCAGCAGGGGATGGCTAGCGGGAAACAATGAGCAGTTCTTC
few	TRBV6-6	TRBJ2-7	TRBD1	CASSSNRGLSEQYF	TGTGCCAGCAGTTCAAACAGGGGGCTAAGCGAGCAGTACTTC
many	TRBV10-3	TRBJ2-7	.	CAIGGRLSYEQYF	TGTGCCATCGGTGGCCGCTTGTCCTACGAGCAGTACTTC
few	TRBV28	TRBJ1-2	TRBD1	CASSSPGGADYGYTF	TGTGCCAGCAGTTCTCCAGGGGGCGCGGACTATGGCTACACCTTC
few	TRBV5-4	TRBJ2-3	.	CASSLDFSDTQYF	TGTGCCAGCAGCCTGGACTTCTCAGATACGCAGTATTTT
many	TRBV16	TRBJ1-5	.	CASSPQGYQPQHF	TGTGCCAGCAGTCCCCAGGGATATCAGCCCCAGCATTTT
.	TRBV25-1	TRBJ1-1	TRBD1	CASRSGTGGGFF	TGTGCCAGCAGGTCCGGGACAGGGGGAGGTTTCTTT
few	TRBV19	TRBJ1-5	TRBD1	CASIPTGGYQPQHF	TGTGCCAGTATCCCGACAGGGGGCTATCAGCCCCAGCATTTT
.	TRBV6-2/TRBV6-3	TRBJ1-5	.	CASSYPEQPQHF	TGTGCCAGCAGTTACCCTGAGCAGCCCCAGCATTTT
.	TRBV29-1	TRBJ2-1	TRBD1	CSVGTGGSYNEQFF	TGCAGCGTGGGGACAGGAGGCTCCTACAATGAGCAGTTCTTC
few	TRBV28	TRBJ1-5	TRBD1	CASSLGQGLQPQHF	TGTGCCAGCAGCCTGGGACAGGGTCTTCAGCCCCAGCATTTT
many	TRBV7-9	TRBJ2-1	.	CASSLAVNPTGYNEQFF	TGTGCCAGCAGCTTAGCGGTCAACCCGACCGGCTACAATGAGCAGTTCTTC
few	TRBV12-3/TRBV12-4	TRBJ2-7	TRBD2	CASSMGLAFSYEQYF	TGTGCCAGCAGCATGGGACTAGCGTTCTCCTACGAGCAGTACTTC
few	TRBV29-1	TRBJ2-2	TRBD1	CSVHRGGQGQLSKTGELFF	TGCAGCGTTCACCGCGGGGGACAGGGACAACTCTCGAAAACCGGGGAGCTGTTTTTT
many	TRBV11-2	TRBJ2-7	.	CASSQVGAYEQYF	TGTGCCAGCAGCCAAGTGGGGGCCTACGAGCAGTACTTC
.	TRBV3-1	TRBJ1-1	.	CASSPTRGTEAFF	TGTGCCAGCAGCCCCACCCGGGGCACTGAAGCTTTCTTT
.	TRBV29-1	TRBJ2-3	TRBD2	CSARTSPDTQYF	TGCAGCGCCAGGACTAGCCCAGATACGCAGTATTTT
few	TRBV4-1	TRBJ2-2	TRBD1	CASSQGQGIEELFF	TGCGCCAGCAGCCAAGGACAGGGAATCGAGGAGCTGTTTTTT